One and the same sample provided the 25 T cell receptor beta chains below, sequenced in a study of cytomegalovirus exposure and HLA in healthy donors. Both 60 Vbeta primers and 13 Jbeta primers went into the PCR. Sequencing was performed with immunoSEQ multiplex PCR; in TCRdb, only in-frame clones are kept and a portion is missing. The repertoire holds 150,000 to 200,000 clones, with about 80% as singletons. What was sequenced was PBMCs. Receptors were obtained from a woman between 40 and 55 years old in good health and CMV-seronegative.

This chain uses TRBV30 with TRBJ2-2, with a tentative D call TRBD2 (5 bases). Deletions cut 4 bases from V and 6 bases from J, with 12 bases between. Per the germline V gene, CDR1 is GTSNPN and CDR2 is SVGIG (reference sequence). The CDR3 loop spans 13 amino acids. CDR3 DNA: TGTGCCTGGAAATTGGGGAGCTCCGGGGAGCTGTTTTTT. Its translation: CAWKLGSSGELFF.

CDR3 protein: CASSLEVRGSGANVLTF. CDR3 DNA: TGCGCCAGCAGCTTGGAGGTCCGGGGCTCTGGGGCCAACGTCCTGACTTTC. The chain recombines TRBV5-1 with TRBJ2-6; a possible D gene is TRBD2 (5 bases). Germline CDR1 is SGHRS and CDR2 is YFSETQ. Between the trimmed V and J ends, which lost 0 bases and 0 bases, there was a span of 10 bases. The CDR3 runs to 17 residues.

V is TRBV27 and J is TRBJ1-5; possible D gene TRBD1, 5 bases. Germline V gene sequence: CDR1 MNHEY, CDR2 SMNVEV (reference sequence). The CDR3 has 14 amino acids. Trimming took off 3 bases at V and 6 bases at J, with 12 bases between the two ends. The CDR3 sequence: CASSFQGVGQPQHF. As DNA, the CDR3 is TGTGCCAGCAGTTTCCAGGGTGTAGGTCAGCCCCAGCATTTT.

The CDR3 sequence is CAWSPGTSAGELFF. The CDR3 DNA is TGTGCCTGGAGTCCCGGGACTAGTGCCGGGGAGCTGTTTTTT. The chain uses TRBV30 and TRBJ2-2; TRBD2 agrees at 8 bases. CDR3 size: 14 residues. With V trimmed by 2 bases and J by 6 bases, 5 bases remained unmatched. CDR1 GTSNPN and CDR2 SVGIG come from the germline V gene (reference sequence).

The genes are TRBV19 and TRBJ1-2; 12 bases agree with TRBD1. Looked up from germline, CDR1 is LNHDA and CDR2 is SQIVND (reference sequence). The CDR3 runs to 16 residues. The V gene end was trimmed by 3 bases and the J gene end by 8 bases; junction bases not matched to a gene: 10. CDR3 amino acids: CASSMGMTGTGGGYTF. The CDR3 region has the DNA TGTGCCAGTAGTATGGGAATGACCGGGACAGGGGGCGGCTACACCTTC.

The J gene is TRBJ1-1, the V gene TRBV5-4; 8 bases are shared with TRBD1. CDR1 and CDR2 from the germline V gene are SGHNT and YYREEE (reference sequence). This CDR3 comprises 15 residues. Trimming cost V 4 bases and J 5 bases; bases outside gene matches: 10. The CDR3 region has the DNA TGTGCCAGCAGCACCACGGCCCGACAGGGGACTGAAGCTTTCTTT. This sequence encodes CASSTTARQGTEAFF. The whole variable domain, remainder taken from reference TRBV5-4 and TRBJ1-1, is ETGVTQSPTHLIKTRGQQVTLRCSSQSGHNTVSWYQQALGQGPQFIFQYYREEENGRGNFPPRFSGLQFPNYSSELNVNALELDDSALYLCASSTTARQGTEAFFGQGTRLTVV.

This chain links TRBV4-1 with TRBJ2-2; 14 bases agree with TRBD2. Germline CDR1 reads MGHRA; CDR2 reads YSYEKL. CDR3 length: 18 amino acids. With 0 bases clipped from V and 7 bases from J, the junction kept 7 bases outside the gene matches. Written as DNA, the CDR3 is TGCGCCAGCAGCCAAGAGGGGACTAGCGGGAGCATCGGCGGGGAGCTGTTTTTT. This codes for CASSQEGTSGSIGGELFF.

This clone was seen only a few times. The chain joins TRBV6-5 to TRBJ1-2; weak D call: TRBD1 (6 bases). This CDR3 has 12 residues. The germline V gene has CDR1 MNHEY and CDR2 SVGAGI. CDR3 DNA: TGTGCGACTCAGGGGAACCAACTAACCTACACCTTC. Its translation: CATQGNQLTYTF.

This clone has more than one count but fewer than ten. This sequence joins TRBV7-3 and TRBJ2-3; TRBD2 aligns across 10 bases. The germline CDR1 and CDR2 sequences are SGHTA and FQGTGA. V trimming: 4 bases; J trimming: 6 bases; junction bases outside the gene matches: 10. The CDR3 contains 16 residues. The CDR3 nucleotides read TGTGCCAGCAGCTCCCGGCAGGGACTAGCGTCGGATACGCAGTATTTT. It encodes CASSSRQGLASDTQYF.

The chain is built from TRBV7-3 and TRBJ1-1; the D gene is possibly TRBD1 (5 bases). V lost 6 bases, J lost 1 base, and 12 bases lay in between. The CDR3 covers 14 residues. CDR1 and CDR2 from the germline V gene are SGHTA and FQGTGA. The CDR3, as DNA: TGTGCCAGCAGTTCCGGCACAGGGAACACTGAAGCTTTCTTT. It translates to CASSSGTGNTEAFF.

In this sample, this clone turned up once. The J gene is TRBJ2-7, the V gene TRBV5-5; D call uncertain. This CDR3 comprises 13 residues. The V gene lost 3 bases and the J gene lost 6 bases, with 13 bases spanning the gap. Per germline, CDR1 SGHKS and CDR2 YYEKEE (reference sequence). The CDR3 protein is CASSSSRNFEQYV. As DNA, the CDR3 is TGTGCCAGCAGCTCCTCCAGGAATTTCGAGCAGTACGTC.

The table lists this clone with a few counts. CDR3 sequence reads: CASSLGVAGRSSYNEQFF. CDR3 DNA: TGTGCCAGCAGTCTAGGGGTAGCGGGCCGGAGCTCCTACAATGAGCAGTTCTTC. The chain couples TRBV7-3 to TRBJ2-1, with 7 bases aligning to TRBD2. Germline lookup yields CDR1 SGHTA and CDR2 FQGTGA. The CDR3 consists of 18 residues. After removal of 6 bases from V and 0 bases from J, the junction contained 14 bases not matched to a gene.

The chain couples TRBV10-3 to TRBJ1-2; TRBD1 matches 8 bases. V lost 4 bases and J lost 1; bases outside the gene matches: 5. This CDR3 has 15 residues. The germline V gene has CDR1 ENHRY and CDR2 SYGVKD. The CDR3 sequence is CAISGSGQGNYGYTF. The CDR3 nucleotides are TGTGCCATCAGTGGCTCTGGACAGGGTAACTATGGCTACACCTTC.

V gene TRBV7-9 combines with J gene TRBJ2-7, with 9 bases that match TRBD1. Germline V gene lookup returns CDR1 SEHNR and CDR2 FQNEAQ (reference sequence). V shed 5 bases and J 5 bases; nucleotides not matched to a gene: 7. The length of the CDR3 is 14 residues. The CDR3 region has the DNA TGTGCCAGCAGCCTGACAGGGGGTTTCAACGAGCAGTACTTC. Translation: CASSLTGGFNEQYF. The full variable domain, rest sourced from reference TRBV7-9 and TRBJ2-7, is DTGVSQNPRHKITKRGQNVTFRCDPISEHNRLYWYRQTLGQGPEFLTYFQNEAQLEKSRLLSDRFSAERPKGSFSTLEIQRTEQGDSAMYLCASSLTGGFNEQYFGPGTRLTVT.

The chain combines TRBV30 with TRBJ2-1; D unclear. V was cut by 1 base and J by 6 bases, with 10 bases left in between. Germline-derived CDR1 and CDR2 are GTSNPN and SVGIG (reference sequence). The CDR3 is 13 residues long. CDR3 nucleotide sequence: TGTGCCTGGAGTGGGCTTAGCTTCAATGAGCAGTTCTTC. It is translated as CAWSGLSFNEQFF.

The chain recombines TRBV19 with TRBJ1-5; D gene unclear. Germline CDR1 is LNHDA and CDR2 is SQIVND (reference sequence). The CDR3 has 14 amino acids. Trimming removed 0 bases from V and 6 bases from J, with 9 bases in between. The CDR3: CASSIDGETQPQHF. The CDR3 DNA reads TGTGCCAGTAGTATAGATGGGGAGACTCAGCCCCAGCATTTT.

V is TRBV9 and J is TRBJ1-3; D is undetermined. The germline V gene encodes CDR1 SGDLS and CDR2 YYNGEE. V lost 0 bases and J 4 bases, leaving 5 bases between the germline ends. The CDR3 has 13 residues. The CDR3: CASSVDMGNTIYF. CDR3 coding DNA: TGTGCCAGCAGCGTAGATATGGGAAACACCATATATTTT.

The J gene is TRBJ2-6, the V gene TRBV9, with D possibly matching TRBD1 (6 bases). With 3 bases removed from V and 5 bases from J, the gap between germline ends came to 18 bases. The CDR3 has 17 residues. Germline values: CDR1 SGDLS, CDR2 YYNGEE. This CDR3 is CASSESWGQGRANVLTF. CDR3 nucleotide sequence: TGTGCCAGCAGCGAGAGTTGGGGGCAGGGTAGGGCCAACGTCCTGACTTTC.

The CDR3 is CASSAQDRGRNGYTF. The DNA for the CDR3 is TGCGCCAGCAGCGCACAGGACAGGGGGAGGAATGGCTACACCTTC. The gene calls are TRBV5-1 and TRBJ1-2, with 10 bases that match TRBD1. V gave up 4 bases and J gave up 6 bases; unmatched junction bases: 9. Germline V gives CDR1 SGHRS, CDR2 YFSETQ. The length of the CDR3 is 15 residues. Supplemented by reference TRBV5-1 and TRBJ1-2, the full variable domain reads KAGVTQTPRYLIKTRGQQVTLSCSPISGHRSVSWYQQTPGQGLQFLFEYFSETQRNKGNFPGRFSGRQFSNSRSEMNVSTLELGDSALYLCASSAQDRGRNGYTFGSGTRLTVV.

The chain has TRBV6-5 and TRBJ1-2, with D tentatively TRBD1 (6 bases). This CDR3 contains 13 residues. Deletions cut 2 bases from V and 11 bases from J, with 15 bases between. CDR1 MNHEY and CDR2 SVGAGI come from the germline V gene. The CDR3 DNA sequence: TGTGCCAGCAGTTACCCGGACAGCATTTCGTACACCTTC. It yields the protein CASSYPDSISYTF.

This clone occurred once. The rearrangement links TRBV7-9 to TRBJ1-1; TRBD1 aligns across 9 bases. This CDR3 contains 15 residues. Trimming removed 4 bases from V and 3 bases from J; junction bases left unmatched: 6. Germline CDR1 is SEHNR and CDR2 is FQNEAQ (reference sequence). The CDR3 DNA follows: TGTGCCAGCAGCTATACAGGGGGCTTCGACACTGAAGCTTTCTTT. Translating it yields CASSYTGGFDTEAFF.

The V call is TRBV19, the J call TRBJ2-7, with 13 positions matching TRBD2. The CDR3 length is 16 residues. Germline trimming cut 5 bases from V and 2 bases from J; bases unmatched to any gene: 6. Germline CDR1 LNHDA, CDR2 SQIVND (reference sequence). The CDR3 region is CASSRAGTSGTYEQYF. DNA for the CDR3: TGTGCCAGTAGTCGGGCCGGGACTAGCGGGACCTACGAGCAGTACTTC.

The gene calls are TRBV7-2 and TRBJ2-7; 12 bases are a match to TRBD2. Germline-derived CDR1 and CDR2 are SGHTA and FQGNSA. V was pared by 5 bases and J by 1 base, with 6 bases of the junction left unmatched. This CDR3 spans 16 amino acids. CDR3 amino acids: CASSEGLAGLSYEQYV. Written as DNA, the CDR3 is TGTGCCAGCAGCGAGGGACTAGCGGGTTTGTCCTACGAGCAGTACGTC.

The gene calls are TRBV6-6 and TRBJ1-5, with 7 bases matching TRBD1. The germline gives CDR1 MNHNY, CDR2 SVGAGI (reference sequence). The CDR3 sequence is 15 residues long. V lost 6 bases, J lost 0 bases, and 5 bases stayed unmatched. The CDR3 spells CASSPTGNSNQPQHF. As DNA, the CDR3 is TGTGCCAGCAGCCCGACAGGGAATAGCAATCAGCCCCAGCATTTT.

This clone was seen a single time. This rearrangement joins TRBV7-9 to TRBJ2-7; TRBD2 might be the D (6 bases). The germline gives CDR1 SEHNR, CDR2 FQNEAQ (reference sequence). V lost 3 bases to trimming and J lost 0 bases, with 9 bases between them. This CDR3 has 14 residues. For the CDR3, the DNA is TGTGCCAGCAGCTTTGGGGGGAGCTCCTACGAGCAGTACGTC. Residues: CASSFGGSSYEQYV.